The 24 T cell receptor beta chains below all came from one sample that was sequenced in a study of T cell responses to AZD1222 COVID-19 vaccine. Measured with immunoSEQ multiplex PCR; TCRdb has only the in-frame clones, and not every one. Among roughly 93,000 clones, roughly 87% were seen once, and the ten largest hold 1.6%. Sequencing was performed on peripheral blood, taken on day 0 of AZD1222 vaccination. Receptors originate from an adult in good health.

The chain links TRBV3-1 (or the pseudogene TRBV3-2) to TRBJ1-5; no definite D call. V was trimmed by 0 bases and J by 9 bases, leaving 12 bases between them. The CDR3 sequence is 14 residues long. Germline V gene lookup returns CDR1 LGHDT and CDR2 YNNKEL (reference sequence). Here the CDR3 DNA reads TGTGCCAGCAGCCAAGATGGCGGAGGGAGGCCCCAGCATTTT. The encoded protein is CASSQDGGGRPQHF.

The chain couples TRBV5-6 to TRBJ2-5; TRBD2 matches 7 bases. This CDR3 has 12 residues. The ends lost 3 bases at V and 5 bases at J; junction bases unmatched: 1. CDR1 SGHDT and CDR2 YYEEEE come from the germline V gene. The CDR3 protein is CASSSGGETQYF. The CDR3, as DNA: TGTGCCAGCAGCTCCGGGGGGGAGACCCAGTACTTC.

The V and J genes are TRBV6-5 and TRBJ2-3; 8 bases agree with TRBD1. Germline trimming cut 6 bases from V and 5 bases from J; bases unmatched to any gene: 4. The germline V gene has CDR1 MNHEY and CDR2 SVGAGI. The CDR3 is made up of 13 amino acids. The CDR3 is CASSGQGGDTQYF. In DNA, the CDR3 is TGTGCCAGCAGCGGACAGGGAGGAGATACGCAGTATTTT.

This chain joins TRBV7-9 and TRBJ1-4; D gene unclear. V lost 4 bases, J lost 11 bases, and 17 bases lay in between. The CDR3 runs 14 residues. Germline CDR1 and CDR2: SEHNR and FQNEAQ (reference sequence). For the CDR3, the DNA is TGTGCCAGCAGCTACGATTATACAACGGATAAACTGTTTTTT. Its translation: CASSYDYTTDKLFF.

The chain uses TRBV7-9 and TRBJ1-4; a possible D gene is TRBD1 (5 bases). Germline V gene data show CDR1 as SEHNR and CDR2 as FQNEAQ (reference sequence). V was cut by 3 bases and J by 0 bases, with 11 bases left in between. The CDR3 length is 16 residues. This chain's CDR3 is CASSFYPGPTNEKLFF. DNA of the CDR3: TGTGCCAGCAGCTTTTATCCGGGGCCAACTAATGAAAAACTGTTTTTT.

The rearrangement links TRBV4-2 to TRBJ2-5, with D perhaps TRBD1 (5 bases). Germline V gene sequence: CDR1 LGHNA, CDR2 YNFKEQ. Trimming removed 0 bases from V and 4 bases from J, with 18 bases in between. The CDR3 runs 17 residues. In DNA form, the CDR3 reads TGTGCCAGCAGCCAAGAAGGGTCACCACAAGGGGCAGAGACCCAGTACTTC. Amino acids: CASSQEGSPQGAETQYF.

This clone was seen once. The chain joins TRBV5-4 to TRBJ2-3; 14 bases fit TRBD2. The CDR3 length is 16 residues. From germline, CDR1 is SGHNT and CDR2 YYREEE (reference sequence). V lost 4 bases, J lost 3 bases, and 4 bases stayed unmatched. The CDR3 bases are TGTGCCAGCAGCACCAGGACTAGCGGGGGGACAGATACGCAGTATTTT. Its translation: CASSTRTSGGTDTQYF.

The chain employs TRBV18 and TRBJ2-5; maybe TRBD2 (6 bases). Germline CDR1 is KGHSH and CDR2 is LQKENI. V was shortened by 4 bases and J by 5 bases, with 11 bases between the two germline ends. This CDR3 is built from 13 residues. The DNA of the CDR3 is TGTGCCAGCTCACGGGACTGGCGGGAGACCCAGTACTTC. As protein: CASSRDWRETQYF.

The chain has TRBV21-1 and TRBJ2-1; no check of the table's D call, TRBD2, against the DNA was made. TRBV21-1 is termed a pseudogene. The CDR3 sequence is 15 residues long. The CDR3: CASYPAVSSYNEQFF. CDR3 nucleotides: TGTGCCAGTTACCCCGCGGTGAGCTCCTACAATGAGCAGTTCTTC.

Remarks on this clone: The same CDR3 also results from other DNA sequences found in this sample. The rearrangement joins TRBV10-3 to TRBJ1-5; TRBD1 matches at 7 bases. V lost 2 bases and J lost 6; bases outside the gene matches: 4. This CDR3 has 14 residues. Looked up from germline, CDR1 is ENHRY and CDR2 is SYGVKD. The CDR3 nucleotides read TGTGCCATCAGTGAGGACAGGGTAGGTCAGCCCCAGCATTTT. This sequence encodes CAISEDRVGQPQHF.

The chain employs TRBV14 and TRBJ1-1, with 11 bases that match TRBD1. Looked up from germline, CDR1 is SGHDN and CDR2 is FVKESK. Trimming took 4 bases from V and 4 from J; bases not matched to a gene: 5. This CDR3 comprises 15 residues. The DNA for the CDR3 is TGTGCCAGCAGCCTCCGGACAGGGGGCGTCACTGAAGCTTTCTTT. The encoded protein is CASSLRTGGVTEAFF.

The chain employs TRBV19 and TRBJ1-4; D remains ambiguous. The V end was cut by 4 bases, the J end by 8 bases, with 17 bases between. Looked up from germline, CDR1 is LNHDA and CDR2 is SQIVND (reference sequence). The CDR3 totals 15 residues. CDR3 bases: TGTGCCAGTAGTACAGCCTTCCCCCTCGAGGAAAAACTGTTTTTT. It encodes CASSTAFPLEEKLFF.

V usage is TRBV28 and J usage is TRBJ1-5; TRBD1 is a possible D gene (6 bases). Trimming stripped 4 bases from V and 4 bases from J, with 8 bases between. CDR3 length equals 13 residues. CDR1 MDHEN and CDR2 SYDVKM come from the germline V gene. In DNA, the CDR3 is TGTGCCAGCAGTTGGGGGCGGAATCAGCCCCAGCATTTT. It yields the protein CASSWGRNQPQHF.

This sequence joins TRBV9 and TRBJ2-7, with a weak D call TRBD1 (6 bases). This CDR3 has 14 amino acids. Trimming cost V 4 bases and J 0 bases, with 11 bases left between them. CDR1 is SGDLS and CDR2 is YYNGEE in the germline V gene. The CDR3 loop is CASSPGTHSYEQYF. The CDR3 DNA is TGTGCCAGCAGCCCCGGGACACACTCCTACGAGCAGTACTTC.

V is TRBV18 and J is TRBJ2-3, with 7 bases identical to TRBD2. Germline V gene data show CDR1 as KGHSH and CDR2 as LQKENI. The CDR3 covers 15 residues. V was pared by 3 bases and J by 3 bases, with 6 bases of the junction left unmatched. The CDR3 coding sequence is TGTGCCAGCTCACCCCCATCAGCGGGGACAGATACGCAGTATTTT. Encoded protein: CASSPPSAGTDTQYF. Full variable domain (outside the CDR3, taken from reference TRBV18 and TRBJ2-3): NAGVMQNPRHLVRRRGQEARLRCSPMKGHSHVYWYRQLPEEGLKFMVYLQKENIIDESGMPKERFSAEFPKEGPSILRIQQVVRGDSAAYFCASSPPSAGTDTQYFGPGTRLTVL.

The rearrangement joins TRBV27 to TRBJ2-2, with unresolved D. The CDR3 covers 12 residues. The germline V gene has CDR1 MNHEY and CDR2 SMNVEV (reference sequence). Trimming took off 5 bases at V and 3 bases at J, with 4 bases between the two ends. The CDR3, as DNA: TGTGCCAGCAGTGGGGACACCGGGGAGCTGTTTTTT. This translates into CASSGDTGELFF.

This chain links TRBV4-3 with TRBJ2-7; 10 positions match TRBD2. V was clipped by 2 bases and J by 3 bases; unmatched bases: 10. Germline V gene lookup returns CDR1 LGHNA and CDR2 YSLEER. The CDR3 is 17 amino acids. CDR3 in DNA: TGCGCCAGCAGCCAATCCACGCTAGCGGGGGAAAACTACGAGCAGTACTTC. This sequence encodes CASSQSTLAGENYEQYF.

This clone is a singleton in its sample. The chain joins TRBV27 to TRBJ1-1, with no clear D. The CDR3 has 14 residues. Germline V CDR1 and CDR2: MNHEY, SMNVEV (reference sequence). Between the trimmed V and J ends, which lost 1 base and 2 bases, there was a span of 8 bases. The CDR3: CASSLLDVNTEAFF. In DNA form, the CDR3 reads TGTGCCAGCAGTTTATTGGACGTAAACACTGAAGCTTTCTTT.

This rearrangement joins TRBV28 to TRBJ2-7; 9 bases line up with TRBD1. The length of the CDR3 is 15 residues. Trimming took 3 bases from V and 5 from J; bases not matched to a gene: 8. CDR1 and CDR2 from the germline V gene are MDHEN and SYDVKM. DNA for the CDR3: TGTGCCAGCAGTTTGGGGACCGGGACAGGGAACGAGCAGTACTTC. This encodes CASSLGTGTGNEQYF.

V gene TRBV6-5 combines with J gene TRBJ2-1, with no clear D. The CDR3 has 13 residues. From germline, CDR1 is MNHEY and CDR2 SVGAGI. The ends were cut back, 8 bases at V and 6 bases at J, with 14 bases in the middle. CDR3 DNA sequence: TGTGCCAGCTACGGAACAGCCCCCAATGAGCAGTTCTTC. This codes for CASYGTAPNEQFF.

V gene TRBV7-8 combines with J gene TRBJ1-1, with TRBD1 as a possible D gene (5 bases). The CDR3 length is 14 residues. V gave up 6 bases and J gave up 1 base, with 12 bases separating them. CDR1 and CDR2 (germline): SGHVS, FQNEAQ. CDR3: CASRRGPRNTEAFF. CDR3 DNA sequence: TGTGCCAGCAGAAGGGGACCGAGGAACACTGAAGCTTTCTTT.

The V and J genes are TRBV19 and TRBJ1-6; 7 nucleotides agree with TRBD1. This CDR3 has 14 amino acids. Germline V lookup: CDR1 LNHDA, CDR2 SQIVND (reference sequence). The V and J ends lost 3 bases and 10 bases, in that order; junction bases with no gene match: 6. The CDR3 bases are TGTGCCAGTAGTATCCCGACAGGGAACTCACCCCTCCACTTT. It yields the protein CASSIPTGNSPLHF.

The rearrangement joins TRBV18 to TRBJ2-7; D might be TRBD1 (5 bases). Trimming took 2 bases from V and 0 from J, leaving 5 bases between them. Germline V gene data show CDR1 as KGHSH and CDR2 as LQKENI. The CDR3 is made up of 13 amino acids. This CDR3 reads CASSPGASYEQYF. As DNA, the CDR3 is TGTGCCAGCTCACCAGGGGCCTCCTACGAGCAGTACTTC.

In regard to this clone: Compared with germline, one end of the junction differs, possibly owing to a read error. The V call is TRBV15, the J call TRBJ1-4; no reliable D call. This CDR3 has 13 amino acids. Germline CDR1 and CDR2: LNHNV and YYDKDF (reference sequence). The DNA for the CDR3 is TGTGCCACCAGCAGAGAGAGGACGGGCCATCGGGTTTTT. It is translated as CATSRERTGHRVF. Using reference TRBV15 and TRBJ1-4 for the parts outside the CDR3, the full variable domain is DAMVIQNPRYQVTQFGKPVTLSCSQTLNHNVMYWYQQKSSQAPKLLFHYYDKDFNNEADTPDNFQSRRPNTSFCFLDIRSPGLGDTAMYLCATSRERTGHRVFGSGTQLSVL.